The 17 T cell receptor beta chains in this list originate from one sample, sequenced in a study of cytomegalovirus exposure and HLA in healthy donors. The study ran its PCR with 60 Vbeta and 13 Jbeta primers. Produced via immunoSEQ multiplex PCR; TCRdb's table is partial and in-frame only. The sample yields more than 85,000 clones, roughly four fifths seen once. Source material: PBMCs. These receptors were taken from a female donor in good health and CMV-seronegative.

This clone has more than one count but fewer than ten. DNA for the CDR3: TGTGCCAGCAGCTTAGTGATTCGGCAGGGTGGTGAAAAACTGTTTTTT. Amino acid sequence: CASSLVIRQGGEKLFF. This chain joins TRBV7-8 and TRBJ1-4, with D perhaps TRBD1 (5 bases). CDR1 is SGHVS, CDR2 FQNEAQ, per germline. V dropped 1 base and J dropped 7 bases, with 16 bases sitting between them. This CDR3 contains 16 residues.

The rearrangement links TRBV29-1 to TRBJ1-1, with 9 nucleotides matching TRBD1. Germline trimming cut 5 bases from V and 1 base from J; bases unmatched to any gene: 2. This CDR3 comprises 13 residues. Germline V gene sequence: CDR1 SQVTM, CDR2 ANQGSEA. The CDR3 region has the DNA TGCAGCGTTCACAGGGGGCGGAACACTGAAGCTTTCTTT. Its protein is CSVHRGRNTEAFF.

On this clone itself: The same CDR3 also results from other DNA sequences found in this sample. The chain uses TRBV30 and TRBJ1-2; D possibly corresponds to TRBD1 (5 bases). The CDR3 contains 14 residues. V dropped 0 bases and J dropped 4 bases, with 12 bases sitting between them. Germline V gene lookup returns CDR1 GTSNPN and CDR2 SVGIG (reference sequence). The CDR3: CAWSVTGLGYGYTF. CDR3 in DNA: TGTGCCTGGAGTGTTACAGGCCTCGGCTATGGCTACACCTTC.

The CDR3 DNA follows: TGTGCCAGCAGCTTGGGGGCAGGTAGCAATCAGCCCCAGCATTTT. It translates to CASSLGAGSNQPQHF. The gene calls are TRBV5-5 and TRBJ1-5; D is unresolved. The CDR3 runs to 15 residues. Per germline, CDR1 SGHKS and CDR2 YYEKEE (reference sequence). Trimming pared 0 bases from V and 0 bases from J, leaving 7 bases between. Using reference TRBV5-5 and TRBJ1-5 for the parts outside the CDR3, the full variable domain is DAGVTQSPTHLIKTRGQQVTLRCSPISGHKSVSWYQQVLGQGPQFIFQYYEKEERGRGNFPDRFSARQFPNYSSELNVNALLLGDSALYLCASSLGAGSNQPQHFGDGTRLSIL.

This clone was observed a single time. The CDR3 bases are TGCGCCAGCAGCTTGGGGGACAGGGGAATGAAGACCCAGTACTTC. It is translated as CASSLGDRGMKTQYF. The V gene is TRBV5-1, the J gene TRBJ2-5; TRBD1 agrees at 10 bases. J gave up 6 bases and V 0 bases, and 5 bases lay outside the gene matches. The CDR3 covers 15 residues. Germline-derived CDR1 and CDR2 are SGHRS and YFSETQ.

The CDR3 protein is CASSVGQGVHQPQHF. In nucleotides, the CDR3 is TGTGCCAGCAGTGTAGGGCAGGGGGTTCATCAGCCCCAGCATTTT. The chain links TRBV2 to TRBJ1-5; 7 bases are shared with TRBD1. The junction had 8 bases not matched to a gene; V was cut back by 4 bases and J by 5 bases. This CDR3 has 15 amino acids. The germline V gene has CDR1 SNHLY and CDR2 FYNNEI.

This rearrangement joins TRBV28 to TRBJ2-1; TRBD1 might be the D (6 bases). The ends were cut back, 6 bases at V and 4 bases at J, with 13 bases in the middle. The CDR3 extends over 14 amino acids. CDR1 and CDR2 (germline): MDHEN, SYDVKM. The CDR3 region is CASSRTATYNEQFF. In DNA form, the CDR3 reads TGTGCCAGCAGCCGGACAGCGACGTACAATGAGCAGTTCTTC.

The V and J genes are TRBV7-2 and TRBJ1-5, with a tentative D call TRBD1 (5 bases). Germline V gene sequence: CDR1 SGHTA, CDR2 FQGNSA. The CDR3 has 16 residues. V shed 5 bases and J shed 1 base, with 15 bases lying between them. The CDR3 is CASSPGTPGSNQPQHF. The CDR3 bases are TGTGCCAGCAGCCCCGGGACTCCGGGGAGCAATCAGCCCCAGCATTTT. The full variable domain, rest sourced from reference TRBV7-2 and TRBJ1-5, is GAGVSQSPSNKVTEKGKDVELRCDPISGHTALYWYRQSLGQGLEFLIYFQGNSAPDKSGLPSDRFSAERTGGSVSTLTIQRTQQEDSAVYLCASSPGTPGSNQPQHFGDGTRLSIL.

The V and J genes are TRBV28 and TRBJ1-1; 12 bases fit TRBD1. CDR1 MDHEN and CDR2 SYDVKM come from the germline V gene. After removal of 8 bases from V and 6 bases from J, the junction contained 13 bases not matched to a gene. The CDR3 is 16 amino acids. The CDR3 reads CASVPGGTGGRSEAFF. CDR3 DNA: TGTGCCAGCGTCCCGGGGGGGACAGGGGGCAGGTCTGAAGCTTTCTTT.

Points on this clone: Other nucleotide sequences from this sample produce the same CDR3. The genes are TRBV7-2 and TRBJ2-7; tentative D call: TRBD2 (6 bases). CDR1 is SGHTA, CDR2 FQGNSA, per germline. V lost 1 base and J 0 bases, leaving 13 bases between the germline ends. CDR3 size: 16 residues. Written as DNA, the CDR3 is TGTGCCAGCAGCTTAGTTTTTTACGGGAGCTCCTACGAGCAGTACTTC. Translated, it gives CASSLVFYGSSYEQYF.

This clone has more than one count but fewer than ten. The chain links TRBV6-4 to TRBJ1-1; 7 bases line up with TRBD1. The CDR3 has 15 amino acids. The V gene's germline CDR1 is MRHNA and CDR2 SNTAGT. V gave up 0 bases and J gave up 5 bases; unmatched junction bases: 6. The CDR3: CASSDSAGGSTEAFF. CDR3 DNA: TGTGCCAGCAGTGACTCCGCAGGGGGAAGTACTGAAGCTTTCTTT.

The CDR3 is CASANRGGDETQYF. The CDR3 nucleotides read TGTGCCAGCGCTAACAGGGGGGGCGATGAGACCCAGTACTTC. This sequence joins TRBV6-1 and TRBJ2-5; the D gene is possibly TRBD1 (8 bases). Between the trimmed V and J ends, which lost 8 bases and 5 bases, there was a span of 18 bases. The CDR3 spans 14 residues. From germline, CDR1 is MNHNS and CDR2 SASEGT.

The chain carries TRBV18 and TRBJ1-3; maybe TRBD1 (6 bases). Looked up from germline, CDR1 is KGHSH and CDR2 is LQKENI. The CDR3 is made up of 14 amino acids. Trimming stripped 2 bases from V and 1 base from J, with 6 bases between. The CDR3 sequence: CASSPGQSGNTIYF. CDR3 DNA: TGTGCCAGCTCACCAGGACAGTCTGGAAACACCATATATTTT.

CDR3 region: CAWTPGQETQYF. Here the CDR3 DNA reads TGTGCCTGGACCCCGGGGCAAGAGACCCAGTACTTC. The chain links TRBV30 to TRBJ2-5; tentative D call: TRBD2 (5 bases). Germline lookup yields CDR1 GTSNPN and CDR2 SVGIG (reference sequence). This CDR3 comprises 12 residues. V was trimmed by 4 bases and J by 2 bases, leaving 8 bases between them.

V usage is TRBV5-6 and J usage is TRBJ1-2; 7 nucleotides align to TRBD1. The CDR3 consists of 13 residues. After removal of 6 bases from V and 1 base from J, the junction contained 3 bases not matched to a gene. In germline, CDR1 is SGHDT, CDR2 YYEEEE. The CDR3 nucleotides read TGTGCCAGCATCGACAGGGTTAACTATGGCTACACCTTC. Translation gives CASIDRVNYGYTF.

The genes are TRBV28 and TRBJ2-3, with 8 bases lining up with TRBD1. Germline CDR1 reads MDHEN; CDR2 reads SYDVKM. There are 15 residues in the CDR3. The junction had 6 bases not matched to a gene; V was cut back by 6 bases and J by 1 base. The CDR3 spells CASSRGQGRTDTQYF. The CDR3 nucleotides read TGTGCCAGCAGCCGCGGACAGGGCCGCACAGATACGCAGTATTTT.

V usage is TRBV7-2 and J usage is TRBJ1-2; 9 bases match TRBD1. V shed 4 bases and J 5 bases; nucleotides not matched to a gene: 8. CDR3 length: 15 residues. Looked up from germline, CDR1 is SGHTA and CDR2 is FQGNSA. The CDR3 region is CASSYGTGHIYGYTF. CDR3 DNA: TGTGCCAGCAGCTACGGGACAGGGCATATATATGGCTACACCTTC.